This T cell receptor (beta chain) is from a study of early T cells in non-severe SARS-CoV-2 infection. Study-wide background: Sequencing input comprised bulk RNA from unsorted whole blood; chain pairing was not available.

This clonotype was counted ten times or more. No antigen is known for it. The CDR3 length is 22 residues. Germline trimming cut 3 bases from V and 0 bases from J; bases unmatched to any gene: 22. The study's findings and limits: VDJdb matching, biased toward anti-spike CD8 responses, missed private and CD4 specificities.

Individual cDNA molecules received unique molecular identifiers. TCRdb recomputed calls from the 5' RACE reads with MiXCR, one row per CDR3 protein. The repertoire has 25,000 to 35,000 distinct CDR3 sequences, around 5.4% of them found once; the top ten carry around 5%. V and J are TRBV12-3 or TRBV12-4 and TRBJ2-5; 10 bases line up with TRBD2. The sequenced material came from whole blood. The origin of this receptor is an adult who was a healthcare worker with PCR-confirmed SARS-CoV-2 infection or an uninfected control (not recorded which). The CDR3 DNA reads as TGTGCCAGCAGTTTTAGGAGCCCTTTGAGAGCGGGAGGGCTAAGCAACCAAGAGACCCAGTACTTC. It specifies CASSFRSPLRAGGLSNQETQYF.